This T cell receptor beta chain was captured by sequencing in a study of blood T cell repertoires in COVID-19. Whole-study context: Acute-phase and convalescent COVID-19 samples originated in the United States, Italy and Spain.

Germline V lookup: CDR1 SEHNR, CDR2 FQNEAQ (reference sequence). CDR3 size: 17 residues. V dropped 2 bases and J dropped 7 bases, with 23 bases sitting between them. Donors in Cohort 3 who had recovered were those with two negative PCRs, healthcare professional clearance, or resolution of their symptoms. Generated by immunoSEQ multiplex PCR, the TCRdb table keeps only in-frame clones and is missing some. Among 310,000 or so clones listed, 85% to 90% were seen once. Material: PBMCs or T cells enriched from blood (not recorded which). The sequence derives from a woman aged 18-35 years who had recovered from COVID-19. This chain connects TRBV7-9 to TRBJ1-2; a possible D gene is TRBD1 (6 bases). CDR3 sequence: CASSLIGSARGYGGYTF. The CDR3 DNA follows: TGTGCCAGCAGCTTAATAGGCTCGGCCAGGGGTTATGGTGGCTACACCTTC.